These 3 T cell receptor beta chains originate from one sample sequenced in a study of blood T cell repertoires in COVID-19. Assay: immunoSEQ multiplex PCR; the TCRdb copy retains only in-frame clones and omits some. The sample includes 39,000 or so clones, about four fifths of them seen just once. Material: peripheral blood. These receptors originate from a man aged 55-75 years in a cohort sampled during active COVID-19.

The V and J genes are TRBV19 and TRBJ1-4, with a weak D call TRBD1 (6 bases). The CDR3 is made up of 14 amino acids. Germline lookup yields CDR1 LNHDA and CDR2 SQIVND (reference sequence). The V gene lost 5 bases and the J gene lost 3 bases, with 10 bases spanning the gap. The DNA of the CDR3 is TGTGCCAGTAGTCGCAGGGGAGCTAATGAAAAACTGTTTTTT. Its translation: CASSRRGANEKLFF.

This clone appeared once. The chain recombines TRBV18 with TRBJ1-1; tentative D call: TRBD1 (5 bases). Germline loops: CDR1 KGHSH, CDR2 LQKENI. CDR3 length: 16 residues. Trimming stripped 0 bases from V and 3 bases from J, with 14 bases between. This CDR3 reads CASSPPDSGRYTEAFF. The CDR3 DNA reads as TGTGCCAGCTCACCACCTGACTCAGGGAGGTACACTGAAGCTTTCTTT.

The chain combines TRBV5-8 with TRBJ2-5; D is possibly TRBD1 (6 bases). Trimming stripped 0 bases from V and 5 bases from J, with 14 bases between. The CDR3 has 15 amino acids. Germline values: CDR1 SGHTS, CDR2 YDEGEE. The CDR3 here is CASSLGTGPQETQYF. CDR3 in DNA: TGTGCCAGCAGCTTGGGTACAGGGCCCCAGGAGACCCAGTACTTC.